Below, 28 T cell receptor beta chains from the same sample are listed, as sequenced in a study of OX40 agonist ivuxolimab in advanced cancers. Profiling relied on immunoSEQ multiplex PCR, and the TCRdb table lists in-frame clones only, not all of them. The sample has over 35,000 clones; 80% to 90% are singletons. Source: CD4+ or CD8+ T cells sorted from blood, taken in a trial of the OX40 agonist ivuxolimab. The receptors come from an adult with an advanced solid tumor such as melanoma, head and neck, liver or kidney cancer.

The sample holds a few counts of this clone. The chain joins TRBV6-1 to TRBJ1-4; D is unclear. V was trimmed by 1 base and J by 6 bases, leaving 9 bases between them. Per germline, CDR1 MNHNS and CDR2 SASEGT. This CDR3 is built from 14 residues. CDR3 DNA: TGTGCCAGCAGTGAAGACTATAGAGATGAAAAACTGTTTTTT. This codes for CASSEDYRDEKLFF.

The rearrangement uses TRBV5-1 and TRBJ2-3; no clear D gene. The CDR3 runs 15 residues. Trimming stripped 0 bases from V and 0 bases from J, with 8 bases between. Germline values: CDR1 SGHRS, CDR2 YFSETQ. CDR3 nucleotides: TGCGCCAGCAGCTTGGCCGCGACTAGCACAGATACGCAGTATTTT. Amino acid sequence: CASSLAATSTDTQYF.

The chain has TRBV4-2 and TRBJ1-2, with D maybe TRBD1 (5 bases). CDR1 and CDR2 from the germline V gene are LGHNA and YNFKEQ. CDR3 length: 15 amino acids. V lost 0 bases, J lost 4 bases, and 12 bases lay in between. As DNA, the CDR3 is TGTGCCAGCAGCCAAGATTTGGGGACCGGCTATGGCTACACCTTC. The encoded protein is CASSQDLGTGYGYTF.

The V and J genes are TRBV6-5 and TRBJ2-7; a possible D gene is TRBD1 (6 bases). This CDR3 comprises 12 residues. Germline V CDR1 and CDR2: MNHEY, SVGAGI. Trimming took off 7 bases at V and 2 bases at J, with 9 bases between the two ends. The CDR3 is CASTGQTYEQYF. CDR3 sequence (DNA): TGTGCCAGCACGGGACAAACCTACGAGCAGTACTTC.

V gene TRBV30 combines with J gene TRBJ2-3; 8 bases are a match to TRBD2. Germline V lookup: CDR1 GTSNPN, CDR2 SVGIG (reference sequence). V dropped 1 base and J dropped 3; count of bases not matched to a gene: 0. The CDR3 spans 13 residues. The CDR3 sequence: CAWSAGGTDTQYF. The DNA of the CDR3 is TGTGCCTGGAGTGCGGGAGGGACAGATACGCAGTATTTT.

Comments on this clone: Mismatch with germline at one junction end may stem from a read error. V gene TRBV7-7 combines with J gene TRBJ2-5; D might be TRBD1 (5 bases). The CDR3 consists of 13 residues. Germline lookup yields CDR1 SSHAT and CDR2 FNYEAQ (reference sequence). DNA of the CDR3: TGTGCTAGCAGCTGGACATTTAGGGAGACCCAGTACTTC. Its protein product is CASSWTFRETQYF.

Of note for this clone: The sample carries other DNA sequences with the same CDR3. This chain uses TRBV7-2 with TRBJ2-5; D unresolved. This CDR3 contains 12 residues. Germline V gene lookup returns CDR1 SGHTA and CDR2 FQGNSA. Trimming took off 5 bases at V and 2 bases at J, with 6 bases between the two ends. CDR3 sequence reads: CASSLQQETQYF. CDR3 nucleotide sequence: TGTGCCAGCAGCCTACAGCAAGAGACCCAGTACTTC.

The gene calls are TRBV19 and TRBJ2-7, with D unclear. The CDR3 runs 13 residues. Per germline, CDR1 LNHDA and CDR2 SQIVND (reference sequence). Trimming took 6 bases from V and 0 from J, leaving 9 bases between them. CDR3 nucleotides: TGTGCCAGTAGCTTGGGCCCCTCCTACGAGCAGTACTTC. The encoded protein is CASSLGPSYEQYF.

The rearrangement links TRBV27 to TRBJ2-3; D is ambiguous. CDR3 length: 13 amino acids. CDR1 is MNHEY, CDR2 SMNVEV, per germline (reference sequence). V was trimmed by 4 bases and J by 2 bases, leaving 7 bases between them. The CDR3 DNA follows: TGTGCCAGCAGTTCCCCCTTCACAGATACGCAGTATTTT. It translates to CASSSPFTDTQYF.

In this sample, this clone turned up a few times. This chain uses TRBV4-2 with TRBJ1-2; D might be TRBD1 (5 bases). The germline gives CDR1 LGHNA, CDR2 YNFKEQ. The germline V and J ends were trimmed by 0 bases and 8 bases, with 13 bases remaining between them. The CDR3 is made up of 14 amino acids. CDR3 sequence (DNA): TGTGCCAGCAGCCAAGATTTCGGGGCGGTAGGCTACACCTTC. This encodes CASSQDFGAVGYTF.

The chain links TRBV28 to TRBJ2-1; 9 nucleotides match TRBD1. With 4 bases clipped from V and 5 bases from J, the junction kept 3 bases outside the gene matches. In germline, CDR1 is MDHEN, CDR2 SYDVKM. This CDR3 is built from 14 residues. CDR3 bases: TGTGCCAGCAGTTCACAGGGGGCTCACAATGAGCAGTTCTTC. It encodes CASSSQGAHNEQFF.

The rearrangement uses TRBV7-9 and TRBJ2-3, with 12 bases identical to TRBD2. After removal of 2 bases from V and 0 bases from J, the junction contained 6 bases not matched to a gene. Germline V CDR1 and CDR2: SEHNR, FQNEAQ (reference sequence). CDR3 length: 18 residues. The CDR3 nucleotides are TGTGCCAGCAGCTTACAACTAGCGGGAGGTTTTAGCACAGATACGCAGTATTTT. Protein product: CASSLQLAGGFSTDTQYF.

The J gene is TRBJ1-2, the V gene TRBV30, with a tentative D call TRBD1 (5 bases). Deletions cut 0 bases from V and 5 bases from J, with 13 bases between. The length of the CDR3 is 14 residues. Looked up from germline, CDR1 is GTSNPN and CDR2 is SVGIG (reference sequence). In nucleotides, the CDR3 is TGTGCCTGGAGTGTACGTGGGGCGGGGTATGGCTACACCTTC. Residues: CAWSVRGAGYGYTF.

This clone was detected once. The chain uses TRBV4-3 and TRBJ2-2; 7 bases align to TRBD2. Losses at the gene ends were 0 bases for V and 0 bases for J; bases not matched to a gene: 7. Germline V gene lookup returns CDR1 LGHNA and CDR2 YSLEER. The CDR3 is 18 amino acids. CDR3 coding DNA: TGCGCCAGCAGCCAAGATACCCCTAGCGGTGCGAACACCGGGGAGCTGTTTTTT. Translated: CASSQDTPSGANTGELFF.

The CDR3 nucleotides read TGCGCCAGCAGCGAGACAGGGGACGGTCAGCCCCAGCATTTT. Protein product: CASSETGDGQPQHF. V gene TRBV5-1 combines with J gene TRBJ1-5, with 8 nucleotides matching TRBD1. V lost 4 bases, J lost 6 bases, and 6 bases stayed unmatched. From germline, CDR1 is SGHRS and CDR2 YFSETQ. This CDR3 has 14 amino acids.

This sequence joins TRBV28 and TRBJ2-3, with 10 nucleotides matching TRBD1. CDR1 and CDR2 (germline): MDHEN, SYDVKM. V shed 6 bases and J 2 bases; nucleotides not matched to a gene: 5. The CDR3 is made up of 15 amino acids. As DNA, the CDR3 is TGTGCCAGCAGCCCGGACAGGGGGGCCACAGATACGCAGTATTTT. This encodes CASSPDRGATDTQYF.

The table lists this clone with a count of one. The rearrangement uses TRBV19 and TRBJ1-1; 7 bases match TRBD1. The CDR3 extends over 14 amino acids. Germline CDR1 and CDR2: LNHDA and SQIVND (reference sequence). The trim removed 8 bases at V and 1 base at J, leaving 7 bases unmatched. The CDR3 region has the DNA TGTGCCAGTGGGATCCAGGGGGGGAACACTGAAGCTTTCTTT. It yields the protein CASGIQGGNTEAFF.

The chain recombines TRBV29-1 with TRBJ2-3; possibly TRBD2 for D (6 bases). The CDR3 contains 14 residues. CDR1 SQVTM and CDR2 ANQGSEA come from the germline V gene. The V gene lost 5 bases and the J gene lost 3 bases, with 15 bases spanning the gap. DNA of the CDR3: TGCAGCGTTCAGACGGGGGAGTGGACAGATACGCAGTATTTT. This translates into CSVQTGEWTDTQYF.

The V gene is TRBV14, the J gene TRBJ1-5; D remains unclear. Trimming left V 4 bases short and J 5 bases short, with 6 bases between. This CDR3 has 12 residues. Looked up from germline, CDR1 is SGHDN and CDR2 is FVKESK. CDR3 sequence: CASSLGDQPQHF. CDR3 nucleotide sequence: TGTGCCAGCAGCCTGGGAGATCAGCCCCAGCATTTT.

The chain has TRBV2 and TRBJ2-1; D might be TRBD2 (6 bases). CDR1 is SNHLY and CDR2 is FYNNEI in the germline V gene. The CDR3 runs 15 residues. Trimming removed 10 bases from V and 4 bases from J, with 20 bases in between. Written as DNA, the CDR3 is TGTGCCACCGCACCGGGACTGGGGATGTACAATGAGCAGTTCTTC. It yields the protein CATAPGLGMYNEQFF.

The rearrangement links TRBV28 to TRBJ1-5; the match to TRBD1 covers 10 bases. Germline-derived CDR1 and CDR2 are MDHEN and SYDVKM. This CDR3 is built from 16 residues. V lost 5 bases, J lost 2 bases, and 6 bases stayed unmatched. The CDR3 sequence: CASSHDRGRGNQPQHF. The CDR3 region has the DNA TGTGCCAGCAGTCACGACAGGGGGCGAGGCAATCAGCCCCAGCATTTT.

The table lists this clone with a count of one. The chain employs TRBV2 and TRBJ2-2; 8 bases line up with TRBD2. Germline CDR1 is SNHLY and CDR2 is FYNNEI. The CDR3 runs 16 residues. V lost 7 bases and J lost 4; bases outside the gene matches: 11. CDR3: CASTQTSGISTGELFF. The CDR3 DNA is TGTGCCAGCACTCAAACTAGCGGCATATCCACCGGGGAGCTGTTTTTT.

In nucleotides, the CDR3 is TGTGCCAGCAGTGAACTAGCGGTGAACACCGGGGAGCTGTTTTTT. It is translated as CASSELAVNTGELFF. The chain employs TRBV2 and TRBJ2-2, with TRBD2 matching over 7 bases. Germline V lookup: CDR1 SNHLY, CDR2 FYNNEI. The CDR3 covers 15 residues. The V gene end was trimmed by 2 bases and the J gene end by 1 base; junction bases not matched to a gene: 1.

The chain recombines TRBV6-5 with TRBJ1-1, with TRBD1 matching over 7 bases. The CDR3 runs to 13 residues. From germline, CDR1 is MNHEY and CDR2 SVGAGI. The V and J ends lost 5 bases and 4 bases, in that order; junction bases with no gene match: 4. The CDR3 protein is CASSQQGITEAFF. The CDR3 DNA reads TGTGCCAGCAGTCAACAGGGGATCACTGAAGCTTTCTTT.

The rearrangement joins TRBV30 to TRBJ1-3; D is unclear. CDR3 length: 15 amino acids. Per the germline V gene, CDR1 is GTSNPN and CDR2 is SVGIG (reference sequence). The V end was cut by 2 bases, the J end by 3 bases, with 14 bases between. The CDR3 DNA sequence: TGTGCCTGGAGTCTCCGGTGGGGTGGTGGAAACACCATATATTTT. Protein: CAWSLRWGGGNTIYF.

J is TRBJ1-6 and V is TRBV4-2; 7 bases agree with TRBD1. This CDR3 is 18 amino acids long. The trim removed 3 bases at V and 4 bases at J, leaving 12 bases unmatched. Per the germline V gene, CDR1 is LGHNA and CDR2 is YNFKEQ. CDR3 bases: TGTGCCAGCAGCCAGGTTGGGACAGCCCTGGGGTATAATTCACCCCTCCACTTT. It codes for CASSQVGTALGYNSPLHF.

The gene calls are TRBV7-8 and TRBJ2-5; the D is unclear. The end of the DNA aligns better with TRBJ2-7, so the J call may be wrong. This CDR3 has 11 amino acids. Germline V CDR1 and CDR2: SGHVS, FQNEAQ. CDR3 nucleotides: TGTGCCAGCAGCTTGTCCCTCGAGCAGTACTTC. Residues: CASSLSLEQYF.

V and J are TRBV30 and TRBJ1-5, with D hard to call. This CDR3 spans 14 amino acids. V was pared by 2 bases and J by 4 bases, with 12 bases between. Germline V lookup: CDR1 GTSNPN, CDR2 SVGIG (reference sequence). The CDR3 region is CAWSRGLPNQPQHF. The CDR3 bases are TGTGCCTGGAGTCGAGGACTGCCGAATCAGCCCCAGCATTTT.